This T cell receptor (beta chain) was identified during a study of T cells after yellow fever vaccination. Overall study: In the case of low-cell-number fractions, SMART-Seq v4 Ultra Low Input was used for preparation. General study results and limits: Re-detected after boosting: most primary clones, about 96% of CD4 and less than 90% of CD8.

On this clonotype itself: The antigen remains undetermined.

The CDR3 is 15 residues long. CDR1 is SGHTA, CDR2 FQGNSA, per germline. Trimming took off 3 bases at V and 2 bases at J, with 12 bases between the two ends. Template switching with 5'RACE generated the TCR cDNA and added a universal primer site and UMIs. Each CDR3 protein gets one entry after TCRdb re-called the 5' RACE reads with MiXCR. The table shows about 220,000 distinct CDR3 sequences, with approximately 3.3% occurring only once. The chain couples TRBV7-2 to TRBJ2-3; no clear D. This clonotype was obtained from a man in his late teens or twenties who received the YFV17D yellow fever vaccine. The sample in question was CD4+ T cells sorted from PBMCs, obtained 10 days after the yellow fever booster vaccination. The CDR3 region has the DNA TGTGCCAGCAGCTTTATGCCAGGAATCACAGATACGCAGTATTTT. This codes for CASSFMPGITDTQYF.